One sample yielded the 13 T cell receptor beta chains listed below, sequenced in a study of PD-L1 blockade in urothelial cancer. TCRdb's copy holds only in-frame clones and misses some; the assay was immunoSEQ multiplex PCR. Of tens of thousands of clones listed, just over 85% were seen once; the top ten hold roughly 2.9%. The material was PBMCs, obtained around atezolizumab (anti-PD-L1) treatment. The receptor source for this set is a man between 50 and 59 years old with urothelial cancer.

This chain's CDR3 is CASNPGLASIGELFF. The CDR3 coding sequence is TGTGCCAGCAACCCGGGACTAGCGTCAATCGGGGAGCTGTTTTTT. J is TRBJ2-2 and V is TRBV7-2; 10 positions agree with TRBD2. In germline, CDR1 is SGHTA, CDR2 FQGNSA. The CDR3 is 15 amino acids. The J segment lost 7 bases and the V segment lost 7 bases, leaving 9 bases of the junction unmatched.

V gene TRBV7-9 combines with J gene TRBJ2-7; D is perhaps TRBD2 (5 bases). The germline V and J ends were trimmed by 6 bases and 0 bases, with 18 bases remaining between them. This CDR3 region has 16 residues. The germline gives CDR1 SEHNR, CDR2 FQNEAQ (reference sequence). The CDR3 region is CASSSSPTGSSYEQYF. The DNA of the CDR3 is TGTGCCAGCAGTTCTAGTCCGACTGGGAGCTCCTACGAGCAGTACTTC.

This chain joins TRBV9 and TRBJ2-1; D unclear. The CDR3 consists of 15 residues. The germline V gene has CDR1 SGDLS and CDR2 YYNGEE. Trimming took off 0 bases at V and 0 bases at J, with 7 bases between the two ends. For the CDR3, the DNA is TGTGCCAGCAGCGTAGAAATGAGCTCCTACAATGAGCAGTTCTTC. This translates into CASSVEMSSYNEQFF.

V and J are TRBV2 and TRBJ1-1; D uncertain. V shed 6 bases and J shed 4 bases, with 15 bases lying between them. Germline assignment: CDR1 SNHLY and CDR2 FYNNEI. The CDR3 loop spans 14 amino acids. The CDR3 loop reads CASSPRVVGTEAFF. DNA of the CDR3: TGTGCCAGCAGCCCCCGCGTGGTTGGCACTGAAGCTTTCTTT.

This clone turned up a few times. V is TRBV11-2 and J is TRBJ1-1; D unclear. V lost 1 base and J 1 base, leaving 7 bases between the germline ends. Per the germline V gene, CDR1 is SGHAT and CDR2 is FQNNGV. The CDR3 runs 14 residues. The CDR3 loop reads CASSLGPGNTEAFF. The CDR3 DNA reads TGTGCCAGCAGCTTAGGGCCGGGGAACACTGAAGCTTTCTTT.

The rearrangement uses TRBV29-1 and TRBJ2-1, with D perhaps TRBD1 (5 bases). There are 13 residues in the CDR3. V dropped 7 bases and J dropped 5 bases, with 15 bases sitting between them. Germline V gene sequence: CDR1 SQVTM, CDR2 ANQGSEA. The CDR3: CSAHWAGNNEQFF. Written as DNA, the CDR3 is TGCAGCGCCCACTGGGCAGGGAACAATGAGCAGTTCTTC.

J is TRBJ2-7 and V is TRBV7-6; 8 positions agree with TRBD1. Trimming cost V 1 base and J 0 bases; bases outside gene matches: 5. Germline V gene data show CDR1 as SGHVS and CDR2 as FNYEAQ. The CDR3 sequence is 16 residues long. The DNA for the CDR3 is TGTGCCAGCAGCTTAGAGCCAGGGGGCAACTCCTACGAGCAGTACTTC. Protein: CASSLEPGGNSYEQYF. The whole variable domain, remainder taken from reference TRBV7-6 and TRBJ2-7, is GAGVSQSPRYKVTKRGQDVALRCDPISGHVSLYWYRQALGQGPEFLTYFNYEAQQDKSGLPNDRFSAERPEGSISTLTIQRTEQRDSAMYRCASSLEPGGNSYEQYFGPGTRLTVT.

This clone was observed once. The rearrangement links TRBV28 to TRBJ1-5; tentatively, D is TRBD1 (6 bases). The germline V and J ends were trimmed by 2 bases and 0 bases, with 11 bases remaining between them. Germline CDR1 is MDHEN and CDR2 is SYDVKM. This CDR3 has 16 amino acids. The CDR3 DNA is TGTGCCAGCAGTTTAGGACAGTACTTTAGCAATCAGCCCCAGCATTTT. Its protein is CASSLGQYFSNQPQHF.

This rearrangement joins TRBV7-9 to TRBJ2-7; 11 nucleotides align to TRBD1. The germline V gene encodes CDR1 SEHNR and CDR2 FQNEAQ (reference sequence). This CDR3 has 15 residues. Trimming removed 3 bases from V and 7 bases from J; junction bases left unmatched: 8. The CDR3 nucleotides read TGTGCCAGCAGCTTGGACAGGGGGCAGCTTAGAGAGCAGTACTTC. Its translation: CASSLDRGQLREQYF.

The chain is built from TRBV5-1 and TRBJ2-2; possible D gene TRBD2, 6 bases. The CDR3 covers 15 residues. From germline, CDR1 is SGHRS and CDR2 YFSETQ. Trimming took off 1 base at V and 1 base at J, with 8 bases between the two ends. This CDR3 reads CASSLPGGNTGELFF. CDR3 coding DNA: TGCGCCAGCAGCTTGCCCGGGGGGAACACCGGGGAGCTGTTTTTT.

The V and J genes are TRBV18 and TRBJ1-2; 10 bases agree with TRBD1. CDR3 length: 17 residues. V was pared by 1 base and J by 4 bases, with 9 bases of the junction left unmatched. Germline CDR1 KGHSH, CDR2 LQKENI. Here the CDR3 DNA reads TGTGCCAGCTCACCACGGGACAGGGGTTTAGCAACCTATGGCTACACCTTC. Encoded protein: CASSPRDRGLATYGYTF. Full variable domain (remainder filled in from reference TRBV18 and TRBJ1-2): NAGVMQNPRHLVRRRGQEARLRCSPMKGHSHVYWYRQLPEEGLKFMVYLQKENIIDESGMPKERFSAEFPKEGPSILRIQQVVRGDSAAYFCASSPRDRGLATYGYTFGSGTRLTVV.

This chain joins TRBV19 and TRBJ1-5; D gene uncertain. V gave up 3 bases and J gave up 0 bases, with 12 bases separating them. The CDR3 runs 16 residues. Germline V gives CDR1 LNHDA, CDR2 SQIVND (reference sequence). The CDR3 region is CASSMVRIYSNQPQHF. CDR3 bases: TGTGCCAGTAGTATGGTCAGAATTTATAGCAATCAGCCCCAGCATTTT.

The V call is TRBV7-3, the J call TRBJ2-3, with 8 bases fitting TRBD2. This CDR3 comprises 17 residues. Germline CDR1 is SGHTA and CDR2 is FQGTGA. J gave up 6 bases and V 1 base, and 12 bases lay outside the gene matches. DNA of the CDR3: TGTGCCAGCAGCTTAAGGGGGGACGGGAGGGCCGCTGATACGCAGTATTTT. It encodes CASSLRGDGRAADTQYF.